What follows are 11 T cell receptor beta chains derived from one specimen sequenced in a study of sequential checkpoint blockade in melanoma. Treatment defined: randomized to nivolumab then ipilimumab (arm A) or the reverse (arm B). The data were produced by immunoSEQ multiplex PCR, yet TCRdb's version contains in-frame clones alone and is incomplete. The sample has over 10,000 clones, almost 75% seen once. This material consisted of CD8+ T cells sorted from blood (inferred from file names), taken from a patient given nivolumab and ipilimumab in sequence. The source is a human donor with melanoma.

The rearrangement links TRBV7-9 to TRBJ1-2; TRBD1 aligns across 7 bases. Germline V gene data show CDR1 as SEHNR and CDR2 as FQNEAQ (reference sequence). This CDR3 has 14 amino acids. V was pared by 0 bases and J by 7 bases, with 5 bases of the junction left unmatched. The CDR3 coding sequence is TGTGCCAGCAGCTTAGCCGACAGGGCTGTTGGCTACACCTTC. Amino acids: CASSLADRAVGYTF.

The chain links TRBV9 to TRBJ1-1; D not resolved. Germline-derived CDR1 and CDR2 are SGDLS and YYNGEE. CDR3 length equals 14 residues. Between the trimmed V and J ends, which lost 4 bases and 4 bases, there was a span of 14 bases. CDR3: CASSPFSYSTEAFF. For the CDR3, the DNA is TGTGCCAGCAGCCCGTTTAGTTATTCCACTGAAGCTTTCTTT. The full variable domain, completed using reference TRBV9 and TRBJ1-1, is DSGVTQTPKHLITATGQRVTLRCSPRSGDLSVYWYQQSLDQGLQFLIQYYNGEERAKGNILERFSAQQFPDLHSELNLSSLELGDSALYFCASSPFSYSTEAFFGQGTRLTVV.

On this clone itself: Additional DNA sequences in this sample encode the identical CDR3. V gene TRBV7-9 combines with J gene TRBJ1-4, with 8 bases matching TRBD1. V shed 4 bases, J shed 8 bases, and the junction held 6 bases outside the gene matches. This CDR3 spans 14 amino acids. Germline V CDR1 and CDR2: SEHNR, FQNEAQ (reference sequence). CDR3 nucleotides: TGTGCCAGCAGCTCCGACAGGGGTGACGAAAAACTGTTTTTT. Translated: CASSSDRGDEKLFF.

The J gene is TRBJ2-7, the V gene TRBV7-9, with D possibly TRBD2 on 6 matching bases. With 5 bases removed from V and 0 bases from J, the gap between germline ends came to 17 bases. The CDR3 is 16 residues long. Per the germline V gene, CDR1 is SEHNR and CDR2 is FQNEAQ (reference sequence). Here the CDR3 reads CASSHVGRGGSYEQYF. The CDR3 region has the DNA TGTGCCAGCAGCCATGTCGGTAGGGGAGGCTCCTACGAGCAGTACTTC.

The chain combines TRBV23-1 with TRBJ2-3, with D perhaps matching TRBD2 (6 bases). Being an ORF, TRBV23-1 has a function that is uncertain. V lost 0 bases to trimming and J lost 0 bases, with 25 bases between them. CDR3 size: 21 residues. DNA for the CDR3: TGCGCCAGCAGTCAATCGCCCAGGACTACGTTAGGACCTACTAGCACAGATACGCAGTATTTT. Protein product: CASSQSPRTTLGPTSTDTQYF.

The chain has TRBV7-8 and TRBJ2-1; 8 bases are shared with TRBD2. There are 18 residues in the CDR3. Germline-derived CDR1 and CDR2 are SGHVS and FQNEAQ. With 3 bases clipped from V and 4 bases from J, the junction kept 14 bases outside the gene matches. Here the CDR3 DNA reads TGTGCCAGCAGCTTGGGGACGGGAACGGGACTAGAATACAATGAGCAGTTCTTC. Residues: CASSLGTGTGLEYNEQFF.

The V call is TRBV6-5, the J call TRBJ2-7; possibly TRBD2 for D (6 bases). The ends were cut back, 0 bases at V and 2 bases at J, with 8 bases in the middle. CDR1 is MNHEY and CDR2 is SVGAGI in the germline V gene. The CDR3 has 14 residues. This chain's CDR3 is CASSYSEGTYEQYF. The CDR3 nucleotides read TGTGCCAGCAGTTACTCGGAGGGGACCTACGAGCAGTACTTC.

V and J are TRBV2 and TRBJ1-1; D unresolved. Deletions cut 9 bases from V and 1 base from J, with 15 bases between. Germline CDR1 is SNHLY and CDR2 is FYNNEI. The CDR3 is 14 residues long. The CDR3 loop is CARQRSTENTEAFF. The DNA of the CDR3 is TGTGCCAGGCAACGATCAACAGAGAACACTGAAGCTTTCTTT.

This clone was seen only once. The V call is TRBV6-5, the J call TRBJ1-2; 11 bases are a match to TRBD1. The germline gives CDR1 MNHEY, CDR2 SVGAGI. CDR3 length: 15 amino acids. The J segment lost 7 bases and the V segment lost 0 bases, leaving 4 bases of the junction unmatched. DNA of the CDR3: TGTGCCAGCAGTTACTCGGACAGGGGGCCAGGTGGCTACACCTTC. It yields the protein CASSYSDRGPGGYTF.

This clone was seen just once. At one end, the junction sequence differs from germline, possibly due to a read error. This sequence joins TRBV15 and TRBJ2-1; D call uncertain. Germline CDR1 reads LNHNV; CDR2 reads YYDKDF (reference sequence). This CDR3 is built from 14 residues. The CDR3 nucleotides read TGTGCCACCAGCAGAGATTTCGATTTTAATGAGCGGTTCTTC. Translating gives CATSRDFDFNERFF.

The chain couples TRBV28 to TRBJ2-1, with D maybe TRBD2 (6 bases). This CDR3 comprises 16 residues. The V gene lost 4 bases and the J gene lost 0 bases, with 13 bases spanning the gap. The germline CDR1 and CDR2 sequences are MDHEN and SYDVKM. CDR3 sequence reads: CASSSFAGSSYNEQFF. CDR3 sequence (DNA): TGTGCCAGCAGTTCGTTCGCCGGGAGCTCCTACAATGAGCAGTTCTTC.